These 5 T cell receptor beta chains were all obtained from the same sample, sequenced in a study of identical twins. MiXCR, applied by TCRdb to the 5' RACE reads, yields one record per CDR3 protein. The sample contains approximately 630,000 distinct CDR3 sequences, about 7.1% of which appear only once. This same sample was also part of a study on yellow fever vaccine responses in identical twins.

The sequenced material came from PBMCs. The receptor set was obtained from a woman aged 18-29 years in good health.

The table lists this clonotype with many counts. The V call is TRBV5-1, the J call TRBJ1-1; D ambiguous. V was shortened by 0 bases and J by 0 bases, with 6 bases between the two germline ends. Germline V gene data show CDR1 as SGHRS and CDR2 as YFSETQ. This CDR3 comprises 14 residues. CDR3 region: CASSLEQLNTEAFF. The CDR3 nucleotides read TGCGCCAGCAGCTTGGAACAGCTGAACACTGAAGCTTTCTTT.

V usage is TRBV11-2 and J usage is TRBJ2-3; TRBD1 matches at 8 bases. This CDR3 spans 15 amino acids. After removal of 4 bases from V and 1 base from J, the junction contained 4 bases not matched to a gene. Germline loops: CDR1 SGHAT, CDR2 FQNNGV. Written as DNA, the CDR3 is TGTGCCAGCAGCTCCCAGGGGGCTCGCACAGATACGCAGTATTTT. Amino acid sequence: CASSSQGARTDTQYF. The complete variable domain, with remaining parts taken from reference TRBV11-2 and TRBJ2-3, reads EAGVAQSPRYKIIEKRQSVAFWCNPISGHATLYWYQQILGQGPKLLIQFQNNGVVDDSQLPKDRFSAERLKGVDSTLKIQPAKLEDSAVYLCASSSQGARTDTQYFGPGTRLTVL.

The CDR3 DNA sequence: TGTGCCAGCAGCTGGACAGGGCATAGCACAGATACGCAGTATTTT. As protein: CASSWTGHSTDTQYF. The chain uses TRBV6-2 or TRBV6-3 and TRBJ2-3; TRBD1 agrees at 8 bases. Germline V gene lookup returns CDR1 MNHEY and CDR2 SVGEGT. Losses at the gene ends were 6 bases for V and 0 bases for J; bases not matched to a gene: 5. The CDR3 length is 15 residues.

This clonotype was recorded at least ten times. The rearrangement joins TRBV7-2 to TRBJ2-1; 14 nucleotides match TRBD2. From germline, CDR1 is SGHTA and CDR2 FQGNSA. The ends lost 5 bases at V and 7 bases at J; junction bases unmatched: 7. The CDR3 runs to 16 residues. CDR3: CASSTLGTSGSNEQFF. The CDR3, as DNA: TGTGCCAGCAGCACCCTGGGGACTAGCGGGAGTAATGAGCAGTTCTTC.

This clonotype has only a few counts. This chain joins TRBV13 and TRBJ1-4; 10 bases line up with TRBD1. Germline CDR1 PRHDT, CDR2 FYEKMQ (reference sequence). V trimming: 3 bases; J trimming: 0 bases; junction bases outside the gene matches: 7. This CDR3 contains 18 residues. CDR3 bases: TGTGCCAGCAGCTTCGGGACAGGGGTGTCGGCAACTAATGAAAAACTGTTTTTT. Translating it yields CASSFGTGVSATNEKLFF.